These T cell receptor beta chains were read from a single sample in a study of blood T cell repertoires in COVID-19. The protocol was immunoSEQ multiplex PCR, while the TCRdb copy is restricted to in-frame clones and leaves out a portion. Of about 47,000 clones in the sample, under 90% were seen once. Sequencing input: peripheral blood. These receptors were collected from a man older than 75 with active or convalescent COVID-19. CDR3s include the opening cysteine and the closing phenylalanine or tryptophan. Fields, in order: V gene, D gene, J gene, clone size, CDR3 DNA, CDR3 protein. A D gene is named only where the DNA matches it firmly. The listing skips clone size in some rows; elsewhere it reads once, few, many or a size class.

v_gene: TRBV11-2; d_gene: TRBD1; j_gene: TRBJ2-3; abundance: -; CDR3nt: TGTGCCAGCAGCTTGGACAGGGGGCAAACAGATACGCAGTATTTT; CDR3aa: CASSLDRGQTDTQYF
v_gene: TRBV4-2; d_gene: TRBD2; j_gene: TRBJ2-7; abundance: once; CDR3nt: TGTGCCAGCAGCCAAGAAGCGGGAGGGCCGAACAAGCAGTACTTC; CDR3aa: CASSQEAGGPNKQYF
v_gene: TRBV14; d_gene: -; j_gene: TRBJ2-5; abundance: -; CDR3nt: TGTGCCAGCAGCCGGTTAACAGGGAACCAAGAGACCCAGTACTTC; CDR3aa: CASSRLTGNQETQYF
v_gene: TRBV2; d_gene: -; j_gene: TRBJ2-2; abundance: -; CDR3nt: TGTGCCAGCAGACAGGTCGCGAACACCGGGGAGCTGTTTTTT; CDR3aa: CASRQVANTGELFF
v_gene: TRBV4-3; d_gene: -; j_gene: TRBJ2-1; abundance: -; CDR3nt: TGCGCCAGCAGCCAAGATCGAAACAGACCCTACAATGAGCAGTTCTTC; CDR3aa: CASSQDRNRPYNEQFF
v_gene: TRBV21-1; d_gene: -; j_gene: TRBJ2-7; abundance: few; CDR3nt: TGTGCCAGCAGCCGGGACAGCTTCTCCTACGAGCAGTACTTC; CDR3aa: CASSRDSFSYEQYF
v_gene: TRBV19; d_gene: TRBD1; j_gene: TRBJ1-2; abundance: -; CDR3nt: TGTGCCAGTAGTATAGATGTGGGACAGCGGGGCTACACCTTC; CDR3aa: CASSIDVGQRGYTF
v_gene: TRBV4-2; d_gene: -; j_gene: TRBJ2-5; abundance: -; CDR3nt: TGTGCCAGCAGCCAAGTGACACAAAGGCAAGAGACCCAGTACTTC; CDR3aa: CASSQVTQRQETQYF
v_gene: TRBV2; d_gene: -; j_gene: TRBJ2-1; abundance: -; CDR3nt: TGTGCCAGATCAGACAGAGACAATGAGCAGTTCTTC; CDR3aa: CARSDRDNEQFF
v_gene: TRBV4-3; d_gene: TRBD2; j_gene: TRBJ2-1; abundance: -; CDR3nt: TGCGCCAGCAGCCGCGTCGGGAGGGACGACAATGAGCAGTTCTTC; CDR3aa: CASSRVGRDDNEQFF
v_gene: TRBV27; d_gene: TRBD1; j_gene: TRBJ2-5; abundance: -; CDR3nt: TGTGCCAGCAGTCCCGGACAGGGGGCGGGGGAGACCCAGTACTTC; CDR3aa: CASSPGQGAGETQYF
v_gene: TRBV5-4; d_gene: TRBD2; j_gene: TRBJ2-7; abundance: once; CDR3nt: TGTGCCAGCAGCTCAGGACTAGCGGGAAAGCGAGGCGAGCAGTACTTC; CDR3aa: CASSSGLAGKRGEQYF
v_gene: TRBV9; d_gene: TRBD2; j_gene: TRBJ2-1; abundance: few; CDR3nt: TGTGCCAGCAGCGTTAAAGGTCTAGCGGTATACAATGAGCAGTTCTTC; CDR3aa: CASSVKGLAVYNEQFF
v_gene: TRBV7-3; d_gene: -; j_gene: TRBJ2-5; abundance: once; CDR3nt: TGTGCCAGCAGCTTAATGGGCAGCTCTCAAGAGACCCAGTACTTC; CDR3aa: CASSLMGSSQETQYF
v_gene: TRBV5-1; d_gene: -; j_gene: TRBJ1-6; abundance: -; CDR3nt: TGCGCCAGCAGCTTGGCAGGGGACGATTCACCCCTCCACTTT; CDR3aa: CASSLAGDDSPLHF
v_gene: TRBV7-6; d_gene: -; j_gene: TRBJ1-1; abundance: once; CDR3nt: TGTGCCAGCAGCTTAGGTGCGGGGTTGGGAATGAACACTGAAGCTTTCTTT; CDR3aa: CASSLGAGLGMNTEAFF
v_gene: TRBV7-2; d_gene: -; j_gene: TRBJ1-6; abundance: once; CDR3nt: TGTGCCAGCAGCCCAGGGATCTCCTATAATTCACCCCTCCACTTT; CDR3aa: CASSPGISYNSPLHF
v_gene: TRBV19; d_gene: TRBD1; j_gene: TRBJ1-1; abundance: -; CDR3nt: TGTGCCAGTAGCATCAGGGGGCCCAACACTGAAGCTTTCTTT; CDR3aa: CASSIRGPNTEAFF
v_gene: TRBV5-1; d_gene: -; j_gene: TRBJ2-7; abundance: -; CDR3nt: TGCGCCAGCAGCTTGGCCTCCGGGACAGCCGGGAGCTACGAGCAGTACTTC; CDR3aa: CASSLASGTAGSYEQYF
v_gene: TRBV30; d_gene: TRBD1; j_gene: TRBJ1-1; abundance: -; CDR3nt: TGTGCCTCCGCGGGGACAGGGGGAGGAGAAGCTTTCTTT; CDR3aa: CASAGTGGGEAFF
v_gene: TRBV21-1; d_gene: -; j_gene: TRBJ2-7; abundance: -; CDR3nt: TGTGCCAGCAGCTCTCGGGACACCCCCTACGAGCAGTACTTC; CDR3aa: CASSSRDTPYEQYF
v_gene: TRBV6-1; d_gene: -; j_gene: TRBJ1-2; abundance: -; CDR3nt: TGTGCCAGCAGTGAACAGGGAAACTATGGCTACACCTTC; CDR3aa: CASSEQGNYGYTF
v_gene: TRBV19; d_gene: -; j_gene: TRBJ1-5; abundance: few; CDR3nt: TGTGCCAGTTCAAACAGGGATCAGCCCCAGCATTTT; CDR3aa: CASSNRDQPQHF
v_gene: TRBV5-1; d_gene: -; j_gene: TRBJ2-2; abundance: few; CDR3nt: TGCGCCAGCAGCTTGGATATAAGGGGGTTCGTGTTTTTT; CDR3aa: CASSLDIRGFVFF
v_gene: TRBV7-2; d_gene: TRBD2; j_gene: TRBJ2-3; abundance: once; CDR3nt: TGTGCCAGCACCGATGGACGTCGACTAGCGGGAGGCAACACAGATACGCAGTATTTT; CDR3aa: CASTDGRRLAGGNTDTQYF
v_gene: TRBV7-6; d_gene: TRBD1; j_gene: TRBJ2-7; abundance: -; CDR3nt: TGTGCCAGCAGCCTTACCCCGACAGGGAGCTCCTACGAGCAGTACTTC; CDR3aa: CASSLTPTGSSYEQYF
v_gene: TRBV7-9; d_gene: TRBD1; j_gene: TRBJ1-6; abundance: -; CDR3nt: TGTGCCAGCAGCTTTACAGGGGATTCACCCCTCCACTTT; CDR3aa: CASSFTGDSPLHF
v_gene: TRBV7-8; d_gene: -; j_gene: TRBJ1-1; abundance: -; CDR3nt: TGTGCCAGCAGCCGAACAGGGAGCACTGAAGCTTTCTTT; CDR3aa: CASSRTGSTEAFF
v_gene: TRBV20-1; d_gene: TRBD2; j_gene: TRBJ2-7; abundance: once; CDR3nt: TGCAGTGCTAGTGCGGCTAGCGGGGGCGTCTACGAGCAGTACTTC; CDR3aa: CSASAASGGVYEQYF
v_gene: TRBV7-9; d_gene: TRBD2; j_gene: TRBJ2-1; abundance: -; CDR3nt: TGTGCCAGCAGCCGTACTAGCGTGGGGGATGAGCAGTTCTTC; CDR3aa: CASSRTSVGDEQFF
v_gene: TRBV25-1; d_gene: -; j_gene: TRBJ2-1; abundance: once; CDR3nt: TGTGCCAGCAGTGGTCCGAAAACTTTCTCCTACAATGAGCAGTTCTTC; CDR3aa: CASSGPKTFSYNEQFF
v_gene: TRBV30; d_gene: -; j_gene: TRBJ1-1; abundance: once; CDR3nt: TGTGCCTGGAGTGTACAGGACAACACTGAAGCTTTCTTT; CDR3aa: CAWSVQDNTEAFF
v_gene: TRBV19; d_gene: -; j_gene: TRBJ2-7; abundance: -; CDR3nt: TGTGCCAGTAGTATACGGGACTCTGCGGCCTACGAGCAGTACTTC; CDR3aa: CASSIRDSAAYEQYF
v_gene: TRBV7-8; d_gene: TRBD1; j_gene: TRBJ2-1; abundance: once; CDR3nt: TGTGCCAGCAGCCCCCCCCTTACAGGGGTCCACTACAATGAGCAGTTCTTC; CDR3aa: CASSPPLTGVHYNEQFF
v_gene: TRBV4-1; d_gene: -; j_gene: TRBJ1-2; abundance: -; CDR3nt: TGCGCCAGCAGCGATTCAGGGAACTATGGCTACACCTTC; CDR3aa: CASSDSGNYGYTF
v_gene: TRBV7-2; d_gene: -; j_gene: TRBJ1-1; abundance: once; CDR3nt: TGTGCCAGCAGCCCCTATTACGGGGATGCTTTCTTT; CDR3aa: CASSPYYGDAFF
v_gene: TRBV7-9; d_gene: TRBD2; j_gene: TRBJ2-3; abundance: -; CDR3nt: TGTGCCAGCAGCTTAATAGCGGGGGGATCCACAGATACGCAGTATTTT; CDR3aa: CASSLIAGGSTDTQYF
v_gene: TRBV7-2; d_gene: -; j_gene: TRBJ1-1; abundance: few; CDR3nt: TGTGCCAGCAGCTTAGGGCCGGGGAGGACTGAAGCTTTCTTT; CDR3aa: CASSLGPGRTEAFF
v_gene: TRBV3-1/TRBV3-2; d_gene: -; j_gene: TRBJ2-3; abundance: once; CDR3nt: TGTGCCAGCAGCCACATACGAGGGCCTGGAGATACGCAGTATTTT; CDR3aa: CASSHIRGPGDTQYF
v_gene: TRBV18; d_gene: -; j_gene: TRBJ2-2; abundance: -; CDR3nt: TGTGCCAGCTCACCACGGGAGATGAACACCGGGGAGCTGTTTTTT; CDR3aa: CASSPREMNTGELFF
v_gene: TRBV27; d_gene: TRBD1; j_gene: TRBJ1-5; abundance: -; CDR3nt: TGTGCCAGCGGGGTCGGACAGGGGGCTCAGCCCCAGCATTTT; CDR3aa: CASGVGQGAQPQHF
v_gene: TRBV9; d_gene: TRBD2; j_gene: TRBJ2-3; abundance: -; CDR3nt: TGTGCCGGGGCTCGCGGGAGTGCCACAGATACGCAGTATTTT; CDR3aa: CAGARGSATDTQYF
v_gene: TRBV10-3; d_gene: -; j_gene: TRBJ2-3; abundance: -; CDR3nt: TGTGCCATCAGTAAACAGGGTAGGGGAACAGATACGCAGTATTTT; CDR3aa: CAISKQGRGTDTQYF
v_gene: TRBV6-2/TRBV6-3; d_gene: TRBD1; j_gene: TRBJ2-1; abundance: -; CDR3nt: TGTGCCAGCAGTGAGGGACAGGGGGGACCCTACAATGAGCAGTTCTTC; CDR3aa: CASSEGQGGPYNEQFF
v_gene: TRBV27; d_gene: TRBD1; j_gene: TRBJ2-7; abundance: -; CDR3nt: TGTGCCAGCAGTATGTACCGGGACAGGGTCGAGCAGTACTTC; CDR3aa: CASSMYRDRVEQYF
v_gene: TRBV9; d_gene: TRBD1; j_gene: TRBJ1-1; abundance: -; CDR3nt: TGTGCCAGCAGCCCCCGACAGGGCTTTAGCGACACTGAAGCTTTCTTT; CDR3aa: CASSPRQGFSDTEAFF
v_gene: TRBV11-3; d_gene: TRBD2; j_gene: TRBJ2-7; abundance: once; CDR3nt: TGTGCCAGCAGCCGCCGAGCGGGGCAAACCTACGAGCAGTACTTC; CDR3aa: CASSRRAGQTYEQYF
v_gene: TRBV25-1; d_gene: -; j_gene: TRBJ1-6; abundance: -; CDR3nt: TGTGCCAGCAGTTTACAGGGCAGCGGTAATTCACCCCTCCACTTT; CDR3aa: CASSLQGSGNSPLHF
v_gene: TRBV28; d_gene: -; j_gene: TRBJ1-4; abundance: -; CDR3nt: TGTGCCAGCACCCAGCGGGGCGGGGGGCGCAGGGATGAAAAACTGTTTTTT; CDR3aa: CASTQRGGGRRDEKLFF
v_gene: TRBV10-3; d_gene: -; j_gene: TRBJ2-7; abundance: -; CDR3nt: TGTGCCATCAGTGAGCTAAACGAGCAGTACTTC; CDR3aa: CAISELNEQYF
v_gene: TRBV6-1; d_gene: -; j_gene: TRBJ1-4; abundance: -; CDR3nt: TGTGCCAGCAGTGACGGGGTTGCTAATGAAAAACTGTTTTTT; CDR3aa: CASSDGVANEKLFF
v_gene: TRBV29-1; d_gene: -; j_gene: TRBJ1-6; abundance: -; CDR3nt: TGCAGCGTGAGGGACTCCTATAATTCACCCCTCCACTTT; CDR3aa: CSVRDSYNSPLHF
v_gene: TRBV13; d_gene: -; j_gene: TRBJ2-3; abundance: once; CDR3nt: TGTGCCAGCAGCCCCCCTGGCACAGATACGCAGTATTTT; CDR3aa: CASSPPGTDTQYF
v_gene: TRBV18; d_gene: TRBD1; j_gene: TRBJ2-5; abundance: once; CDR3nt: TGTGCCAGCTCACTGACAGGGGCCCAAGAGACCCAGTACTTC; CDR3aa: CASSLTGAQETQYF
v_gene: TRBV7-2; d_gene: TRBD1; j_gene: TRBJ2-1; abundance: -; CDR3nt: TGTGCCAGCACCGTTAGAGGGACAGCTAGCAATGAGCAGTTCTTC; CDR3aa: CASTVRGTASNEQFF
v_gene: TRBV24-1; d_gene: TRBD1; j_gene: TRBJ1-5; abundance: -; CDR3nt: TGTGCCACCAGTGATTTGGCAGGGGGCAGGGATCAGCCCCAGCATTTT; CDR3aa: CATSDLAGGRDQPQHF
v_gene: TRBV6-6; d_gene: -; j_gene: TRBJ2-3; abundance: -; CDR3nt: TGTGCCAGCAGTTACCCTAGCGGCACAGATACGCAGTATTTT; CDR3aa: CASSYPSGTDTQYF
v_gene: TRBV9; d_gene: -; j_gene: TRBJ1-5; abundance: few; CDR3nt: TGTGCCAGCAGCGTAGAGGGTTGGGGAGAAAGGGCGCCCCAGCATTTT; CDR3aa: CASSVEGWGERAPQHF
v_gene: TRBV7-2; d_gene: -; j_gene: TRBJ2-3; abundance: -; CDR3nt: TGTGCCAGCAGCTTAGCGAGTACTAGCACAGATACGCAGTATTTT; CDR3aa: CASSLASTSTDTQYF